This T cell receptor (beta chain) was identified in a study of cytomegalovirus exposure and HLA in healthy donors. This clone appeared once. The PCR was carried out with 60 Vbeta primers and 13 Jbeta primers. Some clones are missing from TCRdb's copy, which holds only in-frame ones; the method was immunoSEQ multiplex PCR. The sample carries under 85,000 clones, about 79% recorded once. This CDR3 spans 16 amino acids. V lost 3 bases and J lost 7; bases outside the gene matches: 6. The germline gives CDR1 MGHRA, CDR2 YSYEKL. Source material: PBMCs. This chain links TRBV4-1 with TRBJ2-1, with TRBD2 matching 13 bases. The sequence was collected from a middle-aged man in good health and CMV-seronegative. The chain's CDR3 is CASSQAGTSGVNEQFF. The CDR3 region has the DNA TGCGCCAGCAGCCAGGCCGGGACTAGCGGGGTAAATGAGCAGTTCTTC.